This TCR beta chain originates from a study of T cell responses to AZD1222 COVID-19 vaccine. Background on the study: Pooling was applied to second doses at about 4 or about 12 weeks. Findings and caveats of the study: Seropositive at baseline were only a handful of AZD1222 recipients.

To note about this clone: The antigen remains unidentified.

This CDR3 spans 15 amino acids. Trimming shortened V by 0 bases and J by 2 bases, and 11 bases separated the two germline ends. Germline CDR1 reads MNHNY; CDR2 reads SVGAGI (reference sequence). Libraries were prepared by immunoSEQ multiplex PCR; TCRdb keeps only in-frame clonotypes and omits some of them. Of 130,000 or so clones detected, 75% to 90% appear once; the ten largest clones hold 9% to 9.5%. The sample in question was peripheral blood, obtained on day 0 of AZD1222 vaccination. This chain joins TRBV6-6 and TRBJ2-7; no clear D gene. This clonotype originated in an adult in good health. The CDR3 DNA reads TGTGCCAGCAGTTACTCACCCCGGATTACCTACGAGCAGTACTTC. Its protein is CASSYSPRITYEQYF.